This record concerns one T cell receptor (beta chain) sequence. The sample originates from a study of cytomegalovirus exposure and HLA in healthy donors. The PCR ran on 60 Vbeta and 13 Jbeta primers. Only in-frame clones appear in the TCRdb table, and some are missing; sequencing was by immunoSEQ multiplex PCR. Of 150,000 or so clones in the sample, over 70% are singletons; the top ten hold approximately 2.3%. The germline V gene encodes CDR1 SGHRS and CDR2 YFSETQ. The ends lost 2 bases at V and 5 bases at J; junction bases unmatched: 9. This CDR3 is 16 amino acids long. This TCR was recovered from a man aged 30 to 39 in good health and CMV-seronegative. The sequenced sample consisted of PBMCs. The rearrangement links TRBV5-1 to TRBJ2-3; 9 positions match TRBD1. In DNA form, the CDR3 reads TGCGCCAGCAGCTTACCGTACAGGGGGCAGGTAGATACGCAGTATTTT. It translates to CASSLPYRGQVDTQYF.